This TCR beta chain was sequenced during a study of T cells in Graves' hyperthyroidism and ophthalmopathy. Trimming removed 6 bases at V and 6 bases at J, with 15 bases between. This CDR3 comprises 14 residues. Looked up from germline, CDR1 is KGHSH and CDR2 is LQKENI. Amplification of TCR beta CDR3 regions was performed using RNA transcripts as template. The TCR CDR3 was amplified in a first-round RT-PCR using the HTBI primer set. TCRdb recomputed calls from the multiplex PCR reads with MiXCR, one row per CDR3 protein. Altogether roughly 160,000 distinct CDR3 sequences are present, about 9.4% being singletons, with the ten largest covering roughly a fifth.

Sequencing was carried out using blood. This sequence was found in a woman aged 18-29 years with Graves' hyperthyroidism that later progressed to Graves' ophthalmopathy. The rearrangement joins TRBV18 to TRBJ2-1; D is tentatively TRBD1 or TRBD2 (5 bases each). CDR3 sequence reads: CASSSLGVGNEQFF. The CDR3, as DNA: TGTGCCAGCTCGTCTTTGGGGGTTGGCAATGAGCAGTTCTTC.